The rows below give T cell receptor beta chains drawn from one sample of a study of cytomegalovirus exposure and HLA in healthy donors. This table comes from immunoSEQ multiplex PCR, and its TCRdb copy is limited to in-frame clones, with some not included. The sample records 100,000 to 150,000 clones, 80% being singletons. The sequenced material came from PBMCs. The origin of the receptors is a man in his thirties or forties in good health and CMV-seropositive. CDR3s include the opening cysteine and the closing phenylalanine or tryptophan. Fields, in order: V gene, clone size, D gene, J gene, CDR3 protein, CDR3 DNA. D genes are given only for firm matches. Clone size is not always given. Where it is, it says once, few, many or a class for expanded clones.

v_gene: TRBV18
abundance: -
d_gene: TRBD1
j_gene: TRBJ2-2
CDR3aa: CASSPPLRQGTGELFF
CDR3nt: TGTGCCAGCTCACCACCGTTACGACAGGGGACCGGGGAGCTGTTTTTT

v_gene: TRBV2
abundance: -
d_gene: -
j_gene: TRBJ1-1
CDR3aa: CASRLLRNTEAFF
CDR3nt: TGTGCCAGCAGACTCCTTCGTAACACTGAAGCTTTCTTT

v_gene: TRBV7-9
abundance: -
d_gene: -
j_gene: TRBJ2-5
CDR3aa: CASSPRGNQETQYF
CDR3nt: TGTGCCAGCAGCCCCCGGGGTAACCAAGAGACCCAGTACTTC

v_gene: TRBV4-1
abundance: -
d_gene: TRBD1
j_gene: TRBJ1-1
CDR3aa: CASSQENRGPTEAFF
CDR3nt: TGCGCCAGCAGCCAAGAAAACAGGGGGCCCACTGAAGCTTTCTTT

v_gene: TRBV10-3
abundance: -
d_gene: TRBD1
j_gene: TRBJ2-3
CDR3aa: CAISADRGTDTQYF
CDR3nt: TGTGCCATCAGTGCAGACAGGGGAACAGATACGCAGTATTTT

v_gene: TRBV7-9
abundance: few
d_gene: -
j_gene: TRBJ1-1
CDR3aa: CASSPPRGATEAFF
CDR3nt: TGTGCCAGCAGCCCGCCCCGCGGGGCGACTGAAGCTTTCTTT

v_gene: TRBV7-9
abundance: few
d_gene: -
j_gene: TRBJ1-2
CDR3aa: CATREEGEGNYGYTF
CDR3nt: TGTGCCACCCGCGAGGAAGGGGAGGGAAACTATGGCTACACCTTC

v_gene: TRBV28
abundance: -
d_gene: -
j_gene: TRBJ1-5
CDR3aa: CASSLENYSNQPQHF
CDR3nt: TGTGCCAGCAGTTTAGAGAATTATAGCAATCAGCCCCAGCATTTT

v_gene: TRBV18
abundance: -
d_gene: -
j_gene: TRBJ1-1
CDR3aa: CASSPSGGRGRENTEAFF
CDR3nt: TGTGCCAGCTCACCCTCCGGGGGGCGCGGGAGAGAGAACACTGAAGCTTTCTTT

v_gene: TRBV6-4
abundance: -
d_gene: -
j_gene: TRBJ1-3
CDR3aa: CASSDSGRRIEGVRNTIYF
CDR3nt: TGTGCCAGCAGTGACTCGGGACGTAGGATAGAGGGGGTTCGGAACACCATATATTTT

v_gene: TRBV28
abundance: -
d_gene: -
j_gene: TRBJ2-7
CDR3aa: CASSSKGASAYEQYF
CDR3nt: TGTGCCAGCAGTTCAAAAGGGGCCAGTGCCTACGAGCAGTACTTC

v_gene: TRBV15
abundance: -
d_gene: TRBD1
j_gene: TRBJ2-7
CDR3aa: CATSRDLAGGRYEQYF
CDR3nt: TGTGCCACCAGCAGAGATTTGGCAGGGGGTCGATACGAGCAGTACTTC

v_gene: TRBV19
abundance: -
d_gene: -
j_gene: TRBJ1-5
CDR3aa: CASSIAQGSSNQPQHF
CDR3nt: TGTGCCAGTAGTATAGCGCAGGGTTCTAGCAATCAGCCCCAGCATTTT

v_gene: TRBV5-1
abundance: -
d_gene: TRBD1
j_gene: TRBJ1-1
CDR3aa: CASSFTGGANTEAFF
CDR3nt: TGCGCCAGCAGCTTTACAGGGGGAGCGAACACTGAAGCTTTCTTT

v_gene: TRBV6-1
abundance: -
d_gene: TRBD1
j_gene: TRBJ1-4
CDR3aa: CASSGRDRLEKLFF
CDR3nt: TGTGCCAGCAGTGGCCGGGACAGGTTAGAAAAACTGTTTTTT

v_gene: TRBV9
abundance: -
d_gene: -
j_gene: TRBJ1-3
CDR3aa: CASSVAPGISGNTIYF
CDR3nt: TGTGCCAGCAGCGTAGCTCCAGGTATCTCTGGAAACACCATATATTTT

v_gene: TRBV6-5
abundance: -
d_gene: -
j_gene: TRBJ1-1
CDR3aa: CASSYSTGNEAFF
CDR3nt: TGTGCCAGCAGTTACTCGACGGGAAATGAAGCTTTCTTT

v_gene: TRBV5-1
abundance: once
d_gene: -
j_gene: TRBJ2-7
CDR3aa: CASSLGPAYEQYF
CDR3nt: TGCGCCAGCAGCTTGGGGCCAGCCTACGAGCAGTACTTC

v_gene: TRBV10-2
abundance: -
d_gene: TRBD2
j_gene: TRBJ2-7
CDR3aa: CASSPGGTYEQYF
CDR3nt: TGCGCCAGCTCCCCGGGGGGAACATACGAGCAGTACTTC

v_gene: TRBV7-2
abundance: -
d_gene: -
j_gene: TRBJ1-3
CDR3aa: CASSLYGTQGNTIYF
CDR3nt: TGTGCCAGCAGCTTATACGGGACTCAAGGAAACACCATATATTTT

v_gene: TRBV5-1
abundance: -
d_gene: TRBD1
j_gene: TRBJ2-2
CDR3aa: CASSRTGQNTGELFF
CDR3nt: TGCGCCAGCAGCAGGACAGGCCAGAACACCGGGGAGCTGTTTTTT

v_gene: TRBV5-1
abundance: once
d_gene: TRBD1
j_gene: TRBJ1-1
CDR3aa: CASSATGGAEAFF
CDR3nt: TGCGCCAGCAGCGCTACAGGGGGGGCTGAAGCTTTCTTT

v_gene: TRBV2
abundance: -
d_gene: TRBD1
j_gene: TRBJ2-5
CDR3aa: CASTRDREETQYF
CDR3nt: TGTGCCAGCACCAGGGACAGGGAAGAGACCCAGTACTTC

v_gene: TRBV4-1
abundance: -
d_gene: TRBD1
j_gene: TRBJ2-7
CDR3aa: CASSRTGTAGTYEQYF
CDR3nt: TGCGCCAGCAGCCGCACCGGGACAGCTGGGACCTACGAGCAGTACTTC

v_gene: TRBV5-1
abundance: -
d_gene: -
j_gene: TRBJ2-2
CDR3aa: CASSLAGDNTGELFF
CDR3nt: TGCGCCAGCAGCTTGGCCGGGGATAACACCGGGGAGCTGTTTTTT

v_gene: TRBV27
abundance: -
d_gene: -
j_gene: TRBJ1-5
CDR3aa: CASSLGTYQPQHF
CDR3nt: TGTGCCAGCAGTCTGGGGACTTATCAGCCCCAGCATTTT

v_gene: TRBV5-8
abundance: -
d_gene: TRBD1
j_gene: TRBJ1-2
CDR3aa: CASSLTGANGYTF
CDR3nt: TGTGCCAGCAGCTTGACAGGGGCAAATGGCTACACCTTC

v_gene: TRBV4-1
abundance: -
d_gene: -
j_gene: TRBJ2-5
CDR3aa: CASSQEVGQRAGEQYF
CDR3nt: TGCGCCAGCAGCCAAGAAGTAGGACAGAGGGCTGGAGAGCAGTACTTC

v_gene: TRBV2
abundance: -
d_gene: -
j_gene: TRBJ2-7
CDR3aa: CASGVWDIGLSKQYF
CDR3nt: TGTGCCAGCGGGGTATGGGACATAGGGTTATCTAAGCAGTACTTC

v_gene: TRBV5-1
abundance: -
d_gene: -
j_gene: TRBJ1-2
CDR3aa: CASSLVRAGAYGYTF
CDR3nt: TGCGCCAGCAGCTTGGTCAGGGCAGGCGCCTATGGCTACACCTTC